The sequence of this T cell receptor beta chain was determined in a study of post-analysis software for immune sequencing data (dated by TCRdb to about 2015). Study-wide context: Disease courses on record covered relapsing-remitting, secondary progressive and progressive-relapsing multiple sclerosis, though some patients had no subtype annotation. Patient repertoires were compared against around twelve previously published healthy control repertoires from donors aged about 6 to 27 years. A subset of samples was prepared in parallel using single-end sample barcoding, then pooled and co-amplified after Illumina adapter ligation. Paper-wide results and their limitations: The multiple sclerosis patient group was slightly younger than the control group. Strong co-clustering of samples prepared in the same batch was shown by direct clustering with F measure, prompting a batch-effect correction. Normalized Chao1 diversity was significantly lower in multiple sclerosis patients than controls, suggesting substantial peripheral T-cell clonal expansion. Significantly higher frequencies in patients than in controls were found for roughly 5 TRBV segments, including TRBV5-6, TRBV5-1 and TRBV20-1.

The germline V gene provides CDR1 SGHTA and CDR2 FQGNSA. CDR3 length: 13 amino acids, cysteine to phenylalanine. This entry keeps only the CDR3 DNA: 39 bases, framed from base 1. Deletion took 4 bases off V and 2 bases off J, with a span of 7 bases between the germline ends. Preparation of the library involved PCR. This sample was sequenced with an Illumina HiSeq 2500. To reduce PCR and sequencing biases, unique molecular identifiers were built into the TCR beta cDNA libraries. Roughly 0.5 million cDNA molecules were obtained per 1 to 10 million input T cells, so each molecule approximated one T cell. Patient libraries were prepared and sequenced with the same protocol used for the earlier healthy control dataset. Samples belonging to the same batch were prepared together, multiplexed and sequenced on a shared HiSeq lane. The authors' analysis ran thus. MIGEC handled the raw barcoded reads, throwing out single-read molecular identifier groups before consensus assembly and CDR3 extraction. VDJtools was used for post-analysis of the clonotype tables, with diversity normalized by down-sampling every dataset to the smallest sample size. To correct batch-related cross-sample contamination, repertoire overlap clustering matched CDR3 amino acid sequences but not nucleotide sequences. TCRdb trimmed the raw reads at Q25, called clones with MiXCR and kept productive beta chains. Under each unique CDR3 protein, matching rows form one entry showing the most common genes and DNA. The V and J calls were not made by the authors but by TCRdb's processing. This sample is represented by some 690,000 distinct CDR3 sequences; 55% to 60% of them were singletons. 11% of the sample belongs to the ten largest clones.

To demonstrate the VDJtools post-analysis software, the study profiled TCR beta repertoires from the peripheral blood of 13 young patients with multiple sclerosis. The multiple sclerosis patients were children and adolescents between about 6 and 15 years of age. As regards this clonotype: What this receptor recognizes is not known. Per-nucleotide qualities are absent, and no much larger clonotype sits a single base away.

This clonotype originated in a girl aged 2 to 9 with multiple sclerosis. Material: blood. The rearrangement joined TRBV7-2 to TRBJ2-3; the D gene is unclear. The nucleotides are TGTGCCAGCAGCTCCCGCTACACAGATACGCAGTATTTT. It is translated as CASSSRYTDTQYF.